Listed below are T cell receptor beta chains from one sample, sequenced in a study of T-cell memory formation after mild COVID-19. TCRdb itself ran the 5' RACE reads through MiXCR, one entry per CDR3 protein. The repertoire holds almost 350,000 distinct CDR3 sequences, 20% to 25% seen once, with around 20% in the top ten. Source material: PBMCs or a T cell subset sorted from them (not recorded which). These receptors came from a man younger than 35 who had mild COVID-19 (a few samples of this study predate the infection). Cell type and time point are not known. CDR3s include the opening cysteine and the closing phenylalanine or tryptophan. A D gene is named only where the DNA matches it firmly. Rows give clone size only sometimes, using once, few, many, or a class for an expanded clone.

CDR3 length: 16; clone size: few; D gene: .; V gene: TRBV7-2; J gene: TRBJ2-3; CDR3 protein: CASSLAGTSSPDTQYF; CDR3 DNA: TGTGCCAGCAGCTTAGCGGGGACAAGTTCCCCAGATACGCAGTATTTT
CDR3 length: 15; clone size: .; D gene: .; V gene: TRBV3-1; J gene: TRBJ2-5; CDR3 protein: CASSPISRAWETQYF; CDR3 DNA: TGTGCCAGCAGCCCAATTAGCAGGGCTTGGGAGACCCAGTACTTC
CDR3 length: 13; clone size: few; D gene: .; V gene: TRBV6-5; J gene: TRBJ2-6; CDR3 protein: CASSISGDNVLTF; CDR3 DNA: TGTGCCAGCAGTATCTCTGGGGACAACGTCCTGACTTTC
CDR3 length: 13; clone size: few; D gene: .; V gene: TRBV12-3/TRBV12-4; J gene: TRBJ2-5; CDR3 protein: CASSPPSGETQYF; CDR3 DNA: TGTGCCAGCAGTCCGCCCTCCGGGGAGACCCAGTACTTC
CDR3 length: 13; clone size: .; D gene: .; V gene: TRBV12-3/TRBV12-4; J gene: TRBJ2-2; CDR3 protein: CATRRGNTGELFF; CDR3 DNA: TGTGCCACCCGACGGGGTAACACCGGGGAGCTGTTTTTT
CDR3 length: 16; clone size: .; D gene: TRBD1; V gene: TRBV28; J gene: TRBJ1-4; CDR3 protein: CASSFPQDRGDEKLFF; CDR3 DNA: TGTGCCAGCAGTTTCCCCCAGGACAGGGGAGATGAAAAACTGTTTTTT
CDR3 length: 14; clone size: .; D gene: .; V gene: TRBV7-6; J gene: TRBJ2-2; CDR3 protein: CASSLGRSTGELFF; CDR3 DNA: TGTGCCAGCAGCTTAGGACGGTCCACCGGGGAGCTGTTTTTT
CDR3 length: 14; clone size: few; D gene: .; V gene: TRBV12-3/TRBV12-4; J gene: TRBJ2-1; CDR3 protein: CASTRLGEQGEQFF; CDR3 DNA: TGTGCCAGCACCCGACTAGGGGAGCAGGGCGAGCAGTTCTTC
CDR3 length: 13; clone size: few; D gene: .; V gene: TRBV4-3; J gene: TRBJ1-1; CDR3 protein: CASSQEDNTEAFF; CDR3 DNA: TGCGCCAGCAGCCAAGAGGACAACACTGAAGCTTTCTTT
CDR3 length: 15; clone size: .; D gene: TRBD2; V gene: TRBV9; J gene: TRBJ2-3; CDR3 protein: CASSVAGGSTDTQYF; CDR3 DNA: TGTGCCAGCAGCGTTGCGGGGGGGAGCACAGATACGCAGTATTTT
CDR3 length: 15; clone size: .; D gene: .; V gene: TRBV21-1; J gene: TRBJ2-3; CDR3 protein: CASSKVRASTDTQYF; CDR3 DNA: TGTGCCAGCAGCAAAGTCCGGGCTAGCACAGATACGCAGTATTTT
CDR3 length: 13; clone size: .; D gene: TRBD1; V gene: TRBV19; J gene: TRBJ2-1; CDR3 protein: CASSEQGLGEQFF; CDR3 DNA: TGTGCCAGTAGCGAACAGGGGCTAGGCGAGCAGTTCTTC
CDR3 length: 12; clone size: few; D gene: .; V gene: TRBV20-1; J gene: TRBJ2-3; CDR3 protein: CSARAGTDTQYF; CDR3 DNA: TGCAGTGCTAGAGCCGGTACAGATACGCAGTATTTT
CDR3 length: 12; clone size: few; D gene: .; V gene: TRBV10-3; J gene: TRBJ2-7; CDR3 protein: CAIRGGPHEQYF; CDR3 DNA: TGTGCCATCAGGGGGGGGCCCCACGAGCAGTACTTC
CDR3 length: 12; clone size: few; D gene: .; V gene: TRBV6-2/TRBV6-3; J gene: TRBJ1-2; CDR3 protein: CASSTDSKGYTF; CDR3 DNA: TGTGCCAGCAGTACGGACAGCAAAGGCTACACCTTC
CDR3 length: 13; clone size: .; D gene: .; V gene: TRBV9; J gene: TRBJ1-2; CDR3 protein: CASSVVANYGYTF; CDR3 DNA: TGTGCCAGCAGCGTAGTTGCTAACTATGGCTACACCTTC
CDR3 length: 14; clone size: few; D gene: .; V gene: TRBV6-2/TRBV6-3; J gene: TRBJ1-2; CDR3 protein: CASSSRGWNYGYTF; CDR3 DNA: TGTGCCAGCTCTTCTAGGGGCTGGAACTATGGCTACACCTTC
CDR3 length: 15; clone size: .; D gene: TRBD1; V gene: TRBV7-9; J gene: TRBJ2-5; CDR3 protein: CASSVTGSLLETQYF; CDR3 DNA: TGTGCCAGCAGCGTGACAGGGTCGTTGTTAGAGACCCAGTACTTC
CDR3 length: 15; clone size: .; D gene: .; V gene: TRBV6-5; J gene: TRBJ2-2; CDR3 protein: CASTVGGGITGELFF; CDR3 DNA: TGTGCCAGCACCGTAGGGGGGGGGATTACCGGGGAGCTGTTTTTT
CDR3 length: 15; clone size: .; D gene: .; V gene: TRBV6-5; J gene: TRBJ2-2; CDR3 protein: CASSYRQGLTGELFF; CDR3 DNA: TGTGCCAGCAGTTACCGGCAGGGGCTCACCGGGGAGCTGTTTTTT
CDR3 length: 14; clone size: .; D gene: .; V gene: TRBV6-5; J gene: TRBJ1-5; CDR3 protein: CASSYRGWSQPQHF; CDR3 DNA: TGTGCCAGCAGTTACAGGGGGTGGTCACAGCCCCAGCATTTT
CDR3 length: 18; clone size: few; D gene: TRBD2; V gene: TRBV7-2; J gene: TRBJ2-5; CDR3 protein: CASSLSFSGGVRQETQYF; CDR3 DNA: TGTGCCAGCAGCTTGAGTTTTAGCGGGGGGGTTAGGCAAGAGACCCAGTACTTC
CDR3 length: 15; clone size: few; D gene: .; V gene: TRBV10-3; J gene: TRBJ2-1; CDR3 protein: CAISESIPRNNEQFF; CDR3 DNA: TGTGCCATCAGTGAGTCGATCCCGCGGAACAATGAGCAGTTCTTC
CDR3 length: 16; clone size: .; D gene: TRBD1; V gene: TRBV29-1; J gene: TRBJ2-3; CDR3 protein: CSVVDLGQGVTDTQYF; CDR3 DNA: TGCAGCGTTGTGGATCTGGGACAGGGGGTGACAGATACGCAGTATTTT
CDR3 length: 15; clone size: .; D gene: TRBD1; V gene: TRBV5-1; J gene: TRBJ2-2; CDR3 protein: CASSLVRGPTGELFF; CDR3 DNA: TGCGCCAGCAGCTTGGTCAGGGGGCCCACCGGGGAGCTGTTTTTT
CDR3 length: 12; clone size: .; D gene: .; V gene: TRBV2; J gene: TRBJ2-3; CDR3 protein: CASTKGRDTQYF; CDR3 DNA: TGTGCCAGCACCAAAGGACGAGATACGCAGTATTTT
CDR3 length: 13; clone size: few; D gene: .; V gene: TRBV20-1; J gene: TRBJ1-5; CDR3 protein: CSASRDSYQPQHF; CDR3 DNA: TGCAGTGCTAGCCGAGACAGCTATCAGCCCCAGCATTTT
CDR3 length: 16; clone size: .; D gene: TRBD1; V gene: TRBV7-9; J gene: TRBJ1-2; CDR3 protein: CASSNRDRGANYGYTF; CDR3 DNA: TGTGCCAGCAGCAATCGAGACAGGGGCGCTAACTATGGCTACACCTTC
CDR3 length: 17; clone size: few; D gene: .; V gene: TRBV10-3; J gene: TRBJ1-4; CDR3 protein: CATSGGPQGPTNEKLFF; CDR3 DNA: TGTGCCACCTCGGGCGGGCCACAAGGGCCTACTAATGAAAAACTGTTTTTT
CDR3 length: 16; clone size: .; D gene: .; V gene: TRBV4-1; J gene: TRBJ2-3; CDR3 protein: CASSRLGEINTDTQYF; CDR3 DNA: TGCGCCAGCAGCCGCCTAGGAGAAATTAACACAGATACGCAGTATTTT
CDR3 length: 15; clone size: .; D gene: TRBD1; V gene: TRBV6-5; J gene: TRBJ2-7; CDR3 protein: CASSVRDRGSREQYF; CDR3 DNA: TGTGCCAGCAGTGTCCGGGACAGGGGTTCTCGGGAGCAGTACTTC
CDR3 length: 17; clone size: .; D gene: .; V gene: TRBV11-2; J gene: TRBJ2-2; CDR3 protein: CASSLASLRDNTGELFF; CDR3 DNA: TGTGCCAGCAGCTTAGCCTCCCTCCGGGACAACACCGGGGAGCTGTTTTTT
CDR3 length: 15; clone size: .; D gene: TRBD1; V gene: TRBV19; J gene: TRBJ2-1; CDR3 protein: CASNSPGGYVTEQFF; CDR3 DNA: TGTGCCAGTAATTCTCCAGGGGGTTATGTCACTGAGCAGTTCTTC
CDR3 length: 12; clone size: many; D gene: TRBD1; V gene: TRBV12-3/TRBV12-4; J gene: TRBJ2-5; CDR3 protein: CASSSGGETQYF; CDR3 DNA: TGTGCCAGCAGTTCAGGGGGAGAGACCCAGTACTTC
CDR3 length: 13; clone size: .; D gene: .; V gene: TRBV3-1; J gene: TRBJ1-5; CDR3 protein: CASSQDKDQPQHF; CDR3 DNA: TGTGCCAGCAGCCAAGATAAGGATCAGCCCCAGCATTTT
CDR3 length: 13; clone size: many; D gene: .; V gene: TRBV29-1; J gene: TRBJ2-5; CDR3 protein: CSVEGQPWETQYF; CDR3 DNA: TGCAGCGTTGAAGGACAGCCTTGGGAGACCCAGTACTTC
CDR3 length: 11; clone size: .; D gene: .; V gene: TRBV7-6; J gene: TRBJ1-1; CDR3 protein: CASSGEGEAFF; CDR3 DNA: TGTGCCAGCAGCGGGGAGGGTGAAGCTTTCTTT
CDR3 length: 17; clone size: .; D gene: TRBD2; V gene: TRBV5-1; J gene: TRBJ2-3; CDR3 protein: CASSLVLAGGNVDTQYF; CDR3 DNA: TGCGCCAGCAGCTTGGTGCTAGCGGGGGGCAACGTAGATACGCAGTATTTT
CDR3 length: 17; clone size: few; D gene: .; V gene: TRBV11-3; J gene: TRBJ2-3; CDR3 protein: CASSLDGPGGGTDTQYF; CDR3 DNA: TGTGCCAGCAGCTTAGATGGCCCAGGGGGGGGCACAGATACGCAGTATTTT
CDR3 length: 14; clone size: .; D gene: .; V gene: TRBV7-9; J gene: TRBJ1-5; CDR3 protein: CASSSASGNQPQHF; CDR3 DNA: TGTGCCAGCAGCTCCGCGTCGGGCAATCAGCCCCAGCATTTT
CDR3 length: 13; clone size: many; D gene: .; V gene: TRBV27; J gene: TRBJ2-1; CDR3 protein: CASSSGLYNEQFF; CDR3 DNA: TGTGCCAGCAGTTCGGGACTTTACAATGAGCAGTTCTTC
CDR3 length: 14; clone size: once; D gene: .; V gene: TRBV6-1; J gene: TRBJ2-5; CDR3 protein: CARQTGPRSETQYF; CDR3 DNA: TGTGCCAGGCAAACGGGACCTCGGTCGGAGACCCAGTACTTC
CDR3 length: 15; clone size: .; D gene: TRBD1; V gene: TRBV6-5; J gene: TRBJ2-1; CDR3 protein: CASRKQGAGNNEQFF; CDR3 DNA: TGTGCCAGCAGAAAACAGGGGGCCGGGAACAATGAGCAGTTCTTC
CDR3 length: 13; clone size: .; D gene: TRBD1; V gene: TRBV19; J gene: TRBJ1-2; CDR3 protein: CASGTVANYGYTF; CDR3 DNA: TGTGCCAGTGGGACAGTAGCTAACTATGGCTACACCTTC
CDR3 length: 15; clone size: many; D gene: .; V gene: TRBV12-3/TRBV12-4; J gene: TRBJ2-2; CDR3 protein: CASSLQGTNTGELFF; CDR3 DNA: TGTGCCAGCAGTTTACAGGGTACGAACACCGGGGAGCTGTTTTTT
CDR3 length: 14; clone size: once; D gene: .; V gene: TRBV5-1; J gene: TRBJ2-5; CDR3 protein: CASSSRTAGETQYF; CDR3 DNA: TGCGCCAGCAGCTCGCGGACGGCTGGGGAGACCCAGTACTTC
CDR3 length: 15; clone size: .; D gene: .; V gene: TRBV11-2; J gene: TRBJ2-1; CDR3 protein: CASSLVPGSYNEQFF; CDR3 DNA: TGTGCCAGCAGCTTAGTACCTGGAAGCTACAATGAGCAGTTCTTC
CDR3 length: 15; clone size: few; D gene: TRBD1; V gene: TRBV4-1; J gene: TRBJ1-5; CDR3 protein: CASSQTQGGNQPQHF; CDR3 DNA: TGCGCCAGCAGCCAAACTCAGGGGGGCAATCAGCCCCAGCATTTT
CDR3 length: 14; clone size: few; D gene: .; V gene: TRBV4-1; J gene: TRBJ1-5; CDR3 protein: CASSQGRGSQPQHF; CDR3 DNA: TGCGCCAGCAGCCAAGGAAGAGGGAGTCAGCCCCAGCATTTT